This entry is about one T cell receptor beta chain. What it binds is not known. Measured with immunoSEQ multiplex PCR; TCRdb has only the in-frame clones, and not every one. The sample shows 45,000 to 55,000 clones, around nine tenths of them seen only once. Per germline, CDR1 MGHDK and CDR2 SYGVNS. V was pared by 8 bases and J by 7 bases, with 9 bases of the junction left unmatched. The CDR3 totals 15 residues. Chemo-refractory metastatic non-small-cell lung cancer patients received focal radiation with ipilimumab CTLA-4 blockade. The record originates from a study of radiotherapy plus CTLA-4 blockade in lung cancer. As for the study in general: Patients showed objective responses in 15% to 20% of cases, and disease control was achieved by less than 35%.

Study-level points and caveats: In blood, early T cell clone dynamics reportedly predicted response best, together with interferon-beta. Tumor-origin TCR clones grew in blood after radiotherapy plus ipilimumab.

The clonotype was recovered from a human donor with non-small cell lung cancer that progressed on radiotherapy plus ipilimumab. Some clones in this sample may be carry-over from other donors' samples. The V gene is TRBV25-1, the J gene TRBJ1-6; 9 bases fit TRBD1. Sequenced here: peripheral blood, sampled from a patient treated with radiotherapy plus ipilimumab. The CDR3 region has the DNA TGTGCCAGCCGGCCCACAGGGGGCGGCAATTCACCCCTCCACTTT. It specifies CASRPTGGGNSPLHF.